The entry below gives a single T cell receptor beta chain sequence along with its context. The target antigen is unknown. This sample is drawn from a study of graft-versus-host responses after intestinal transplantation. In the study overall: Anti-thymocyte globulin served as induction for all recipients, who then took tacrolimus and steroids for about 3 years.

Looked up from germline, CDR1 is MNHNS and CDR2 is SASEGT. The V and J ends lost 8 bases and 0 bases, in that order; junction bases with no gene match: 8. The CDR3 length is 15 residues. Only in-frame clones appear in the TCRdb table, and some are missing; sequencing was by immunoSEQ multiplex PCR. The table lists fewer than 95,000 clones, about 94% of them singletons. The chain joins TRBV6-1 to TRBJ1-2, with 8 bases lining up with TRBD1. Here the sequenced sample was unstimulated CD4+ T cells sorted from spleen or lymph node cells, taken before transplant. The sequence was obtained from a human donor who was the organ donor for an intestinal transplant. CDR3 loop: CASRMGQEPNYGYTF. Here the CDR3 DNA reads TGTGCCAGCCGGATGGGACAGGAACCTAACTATGGCTACACCTTC.